The subject of this entry is one T cell receptor beta chain. The antigen it recognizes is unknown. No quality values exist for individual bases; no much larger clone is one base distant. For the CD8 naive samples, CD45RO-negative cells were positively selected for CCR7, yielding a CD45RA+CCR7+ population from which TemRA cells were excluded. Healthy HIV-negative adults with no recently reported acute infections or vaccinations were included as donors. Every donor was a Caucasian adult living in Nashville, Tennessee, USA. Blood was obtained by leukapheresis, after which PBMCs were separated by Ficoll-Histopaque density gradient centrifugation and cryopreserved in liquid nitrogen vapor phase. Analytical flow cytometry was used to check the purity and quantity of every magnetically sorted T cell population. Genomic DNA was isolated from every sorted fraction and measured by UV absorbance on a Nanodrop 2000c.

TCR CDR3 regions were amplified from genomic DNA by multiplex PCR using the deep immunoSEQ assay. For each cell subset, the extracted genomic DNA was distributed evenly across all wells of several immunoSEQ 96-well plates, and each plate served as one replicate. For sorted subsets, each replicate PCR was loaded with roughly 190 ng genomic DNA, equivalent to 32,000 or so T cell genomes. Purified libraries were quantified with a Qubit 3.0 fluorometer, sized on a Bioanalyzer 2100, and re-quantified with the KAPA Library Quantification kit. Every immunoSEQ 96-well plate was sequenced on a dedicated single-read 150-cycle Illumina NextSeq 550 flow cell. Per the authors' processing: The immunoSEQ output contained only junctional sequences without quality scores, so filtering could not match that applied to full-length reads. To assign V/J genes and CDR3, sequences were annotated against IMGT germline references using PyIR, a Python wrapper for IgBLAST v1.9. Reads were removed for weak V/J assignments (E-value above 1e-6), missing CDR3, stop codons, out-of-frame junctions, or ambiguous translated residues. A V3J clonotype was defined by an identical inferred V gene, J gene, and CDR3 amino acid sequence. Percentage overlap between repertoires was calculated by dividing the number of shared unique clonotypes by the size of the smaller repertoire. Repertoire richness was assessed with RTK rarefaction, the Chao1 estimator, and Recon v2.1 estimates of unobserved clonotypes. OLGA was used to compute generation probabilities for all TCRbeta clonotypes that the gDNA method yielded from a handful of donors. In its TCRdb copy, this immuneACCESS table keeps in-frame sequences only and misses some clones. Where compared with another copy, unresolved V genes explain less than half of these, and the others have no known cause. Clone size and the V and J calls come from that table; the DNA yielded D and trimming. The sample table holds 750,000 to 1,000,000 clones, of which around 93% were seen once. The ten biggest clones cover around 24% of the sample.

The CDR3 contains 13 residues, cysteine and phenylalanine counted. Left in the record is the CDR3 DNA by itself, 39 bases read in frame from the first base. Trimming at the junction amounts to 4 bases on V and 4 bases on J, and the germline ends lie 8 bases apart. According to the germline V gene (reference sequence), CDR1 reads MNHEY and CDR2 reads SMNVEV. The data derive from a study of shared clonotypes between healthy human individuals (dated by TCRdb to 2019 to 2021). About the full investigation: The cohort included a few men and a couple of women between 18 and 49 years of age. To estimate repertoire size and how much clonotypes are shared between individuals, the study performed deep sequencing of blood TCR repertoires from roughly five healthy adults. Different laboratories and diverse techniques were used to prepare libraries and sequence TCR repertoires, to increase sequencing depth and limit assay-specific biases. For each donor, CD4 naive and CD4 memory were each given three plates, CD8 naive was given two plates, and CD8 memory was given one plate. Each donor's leukapheresis produced roughly between roughly 0.94 and 9.5 billion PBMCs.

What the work shows at the level of the full study, not this receptor alone: Sharing across a few donors was observed for 4.5% to 6.5% of naive CD4, under 4% of naive CD8, roughly 2.4% of memory CD4, and around 0.44% of memory CD8 clonotypes. Estimated clonotype richness was generally larger for naive than for memory subsets. Because the study included a small number of donors, the genetic and exposure-history diversity represented was limited. Rarefaction of sorted-subset datasets indicated incomplete sequencing despite the large sequencing depth. Clonotypes shared by all four sorted-subset donors showed higher generation probabilities than non-shared clonotypes. Sampling was restricted to blood, and TCR repertoires in tissue are likely to differ from TCR repertoires in blood. Based on pairwise subsampling, the degree of clonotype sharing among donors was expected to be affected by sequencing depth.

The sample consisted of naive CD8+ T cells sorted from blood. The sample's cell subset or site label, decoded: CD45RA+CCR7+. The chain joins TRBV27 to TRBJ2-1, and possibly TRBD1, on 5 matching bases. This TCR was sampled from a man in his thirties or forties in good health. The CDR3 sequence is CASSYRFYNEQFF. The nucleotide sequence reads as follows: TGTGCCAGCAGTTACAGGTTTTACAATGAGCAGTTCTTC.